This T cell receptor (beta chain) was profiled in a study of Ad26.COV2.S vaccination and SARS-CoV-2 variants (dated by TCRdb to the early 2020s). Concerning the study at large: Vaccine-arm donors came from COV1001, a multicentre, randomized, double-blind, placebo-controlled phase I-IIa trial of Ad26.COV2.S in healthy adults. Trial participants were randomized into five groups of five: low-dose or high-dose Ad26.COV2.S given once or twice, or placebo on both occasions. Ad26.COV2.S was given intramuscularly at 5x10^10 or 1x10^11 viral particles, as a single shot or as two shots 56 days apart. Sequencing of the TCRbeta repertoire served to evaluate the specificity and breadth of SARS-CoV-2-reactive T cell receptors following Ad26.COV2.S vaccination. Investigators remained blinded to trial group allocation during experiments and outcome assessment. The TCR-sequenced set comprised around 30 samples: some 19 Ad26.COV2.S vaccine recipients, 5 placebo recipients and 8 SARS-CoV-2 convalescent individuals.

General study outcomes and caveats: The study was not powered for comparison of responses between vaccine doses or regimens. Compared with placebo recipients, Ad26.COV2.S recipients showed higher spike-specific TCR breadth (P = 0.0014). Substantial breadth of spike-specific CD8+ and CD4+ T cell responses was reported after vaccination. Vaccine and placebo recipients had comparable non-spike TCR breadth, which fits with the vaccine containing only spike. The authors noted that the TCR breadth and depth analyses may have underestimated total T cell responses.

In the paper's terms, the treatment or condition label means: 15 to 20 received Ad26.COV2.S at low or high dose, single or two shots; a few received placebo; per-sample allocation not given. For vaccine and placebo recipients, the sequenced repertoires came from samples collected on day 63 after the first injection. Between 29 July and 7 August 2020, Cohort 1b enrolled fewer than 30 adults aged 18-55 years at one site in Boston, USA. As a vaccine, Ad26.COV2.S was a replication-incompetent adenovirus type 26 vector that expressed a prefusion-stabilized SARS-CoV-2 spike protein derived from the original Wuhan strain. Regarding this clone: Its antigen is unknown. No much larger clonotype is one base removed from it; base qualities were not supplied.

The immunoSEQ Assay was used to sequence TCRbeta CDR3 regions. After extraction, genomic DNA underwent amplification by bias-controlled multiplex PCR, followed by high-throughput sequencing. The study's own analysis went as follows. Collapsing and filtering of sequences were performed to quantify the absolute abundance of each unique TCRbeta CDR3 region. T cell fraction was estimated by normalizing TCRbeta template counts to usable DNA, with usable DNA measured through amplification of reference genes found in all nucleated cells. Repertoire TCRs were annotated as SARS-CoV-2-specific when V gene, CDR3 amino acid sequence and J gene were exactly matched to a known reactive TCR set. The reference SARS-CoV-2 TCR set came from MIRA and was filtered for enrichment in COVID-19-positive ImmuneCODE repertoires, removing public or cross-reactive TCRs. Using the MIRA antigens, annotated TCRs were further analysed by specific ORF or by position within an ORF. Depth was the summed frequency of annotated unique rearrangements, while breadth was defined as annotated unique rearrangements over total unique productive rearrangements. Two-sided Wilcoxon rank-sum tests were used to compare TCR breadth between groups. The immuneACCESS repertoire file appears here via TCRdb, limited to in-frame rearrangements. These files lack a portion of the clones; in checked studies, under half of the deficit traces to unresolved V genes, and the cause of the others is not known. D and trimming were read from the DNA, whereas the V and J calls and clone size are those reported in that table. The sample contains 200,000 to 300,000 clones, roughly 89% of them found a single time. Of the sample, about 2.7% is held by the ten largest clones.

The sample here was peripheral blood, taken in a trial of Ad26.COV2.S vaccine versus placebo. This sequence was found in a person aged 18-65 years who received the Ad26.COV2.S COVID-19 vaccine or a placebo.

The CDR3 region reads CASSLQPQETQYF. The bases are TGTGCCAGCAGCCTCCAGCCTCAAGAGACCCAGTACTTC. The chain employs TRBV4-2 and TRBJ2-5; too little of a D gene remains to name it. The CDR3 spans 13 residues, from the cysteine through the phenylalanine. Of the read, only the CDR3 DNA is kept; its 39 bases are in frame from base 1. The CDR1 and CDR2 encoded by the germline V gene are LGHNA and YNFKEQ. V drops 4 bases and J drops 2 bases, leaving 8 bases in between.